This TCR beta chain was recovered during a study of cytomegalovirus exposure and HLA in healthy donors. Study overall: An earlier analysis identified 117 million unique TCR beta sequences in approximately 190 million T cells.

Germline CDR1 reads LGHNA; CDR2 reads YSLEER. This CDR3 is 17 amino acids long. Trimming removed 0 bases at V and 0 bases at J, with 9 bases between. PCR was performed using 60 Vbeta and 13 Jbeta primers. The data were produced by immunoSEQ multiplex PCR, yet TCRdb's version contains in-frame clones alone and is incomplete. The repertoire holds 110,000 to 150,000 clones, with about 80% as singletons. Points on this clone: Its antigen remains unknown.

Study outcomes and limitations: Among TCR sequences, most were rare, though some public TCRs appeared in many donors. A reported reduction in N-insertions relative to the roughly 700-donor mean was seen in an Asian-associated ancestry cluster in a later analysis.

Sequences were obtained from PBMCs. The source of this sequence is a man aged 40-55 years in good health and CMV-seronegative. The V call is TRBV4-3, the J call TRBJ2-6; TRBD2 might be the D (6 bases). In DNA form, the CDR3 reads TGCGCCAGCAGCCAAGATCCGCGGGGCTCTGGGGCCAACGTCCTGACTTTC. It yields the protein CASSQDPRGSGANVLTF.